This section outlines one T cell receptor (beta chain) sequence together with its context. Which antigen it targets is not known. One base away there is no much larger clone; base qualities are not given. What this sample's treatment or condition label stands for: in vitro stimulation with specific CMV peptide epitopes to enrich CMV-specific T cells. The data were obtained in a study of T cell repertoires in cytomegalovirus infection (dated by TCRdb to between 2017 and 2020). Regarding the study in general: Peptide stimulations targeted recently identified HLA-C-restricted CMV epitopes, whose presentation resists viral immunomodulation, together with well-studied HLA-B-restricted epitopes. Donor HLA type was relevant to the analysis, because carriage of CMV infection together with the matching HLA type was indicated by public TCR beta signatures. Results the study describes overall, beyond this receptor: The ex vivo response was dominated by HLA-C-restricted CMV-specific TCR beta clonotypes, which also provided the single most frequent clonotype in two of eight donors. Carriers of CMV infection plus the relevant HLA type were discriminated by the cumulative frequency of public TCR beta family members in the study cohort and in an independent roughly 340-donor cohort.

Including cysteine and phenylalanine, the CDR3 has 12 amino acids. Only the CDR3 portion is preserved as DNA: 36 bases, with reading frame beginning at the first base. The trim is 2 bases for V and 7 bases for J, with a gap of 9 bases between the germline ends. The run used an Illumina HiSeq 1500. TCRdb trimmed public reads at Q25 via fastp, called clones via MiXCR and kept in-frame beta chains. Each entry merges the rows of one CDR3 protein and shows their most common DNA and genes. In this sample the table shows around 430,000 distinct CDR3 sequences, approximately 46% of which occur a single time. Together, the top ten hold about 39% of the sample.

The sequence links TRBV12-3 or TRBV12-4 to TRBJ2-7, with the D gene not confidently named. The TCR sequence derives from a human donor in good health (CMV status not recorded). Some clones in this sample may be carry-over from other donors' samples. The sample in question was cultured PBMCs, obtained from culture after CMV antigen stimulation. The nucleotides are TGTGCCAGCAGTTTAAAATCACGGGAGCAGTACTTC. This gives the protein CASSLKSREQYF.